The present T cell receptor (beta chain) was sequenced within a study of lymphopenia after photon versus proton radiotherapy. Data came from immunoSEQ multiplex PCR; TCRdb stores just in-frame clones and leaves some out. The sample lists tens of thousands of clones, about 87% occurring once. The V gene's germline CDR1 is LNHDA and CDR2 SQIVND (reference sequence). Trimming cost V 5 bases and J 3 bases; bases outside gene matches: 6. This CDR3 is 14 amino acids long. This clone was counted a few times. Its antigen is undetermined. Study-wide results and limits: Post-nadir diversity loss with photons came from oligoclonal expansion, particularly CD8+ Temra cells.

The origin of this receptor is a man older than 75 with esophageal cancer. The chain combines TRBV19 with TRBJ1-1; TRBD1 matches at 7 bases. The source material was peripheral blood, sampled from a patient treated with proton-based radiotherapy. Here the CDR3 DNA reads TGTGCCAGTAGTCCAGACGACAGGGACACTGAAGCTTTCTTT. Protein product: CASSPDDRDTEAFF.